The present T cell receptor (beta chain) was sequenced within a study of T cells in Graves' hyperthyroidism and ophthalmopathy. Study results and limitations: Most expanded thyroid clonotypes above 0.001 recurred in blood.

V shed 0 bases and J shed 5 bases, with 16 bases lying between them. The V gene's germline CDR1 is DFQATT and CDR2 SNEGSKA (reference sequence). The CDR3 contains 15 residues. Amplified TCR beta CDR3 regions derived from RNA transcripts. First-round RT-PCR of the TCR CDR3 relied on the HTBI primer set. TCRdb ran MiXCR on the multiplex PCR reads and lists one entry per CDR3 protein. Of approximately 510,000 distinct CDR3 sequences listed, 40% to 50% are singletons. With regard to this clonotype: The antigen remains undetermined.

The chain is built from TRBV20-1 and TRBJ2-5; the D is unclear. The sample was peripheral blood or thyroid tissue (not recorded which). The receptor comes from an adult woman with Graves' disease, either hyperthyroidism or ophthalmopathy (not recorded which). CDR3 sequence: CSAREIKEVGETQYF. The CDR3, as DNA: TGCAGTGCTAGAGAGATCAAGGAAGTCGGGGAGACCCAGTACTTC.